The 2 T cell receptor beta chains below were found in one sample sequenced in a study of shared clonotypes between healthy human individuals. Libraries were prepared by immunoSEQ multiplex PCR; TCRdb keeps only in-frame clonotypes and omits some of them. This sample has 2 million to 3 million clones, with 80% to 95% found just once. Input material: naive CD4+ T cells from PBMCs. Subset indicated: CD45RA+ positively selected. These receptors came from a man between 18 and 29 years old in good health. Some clones in this sample may be carry-over from other donors' samples.

This chain connects TRBV10-3 to TRBJ2-1; 7 bases agree with TRBD2. Germline trimming cut 8 bases from V and 4 bases from J; bases unmatched to any gene: 17. Germline-derived CDR1 and CDR2 are ENHRY and SYGVKD. CDR3 length: 17 amino acids. CDR3 in DNA: TGTGCCATCCAGCTCCGGACGGGCGGGAGTTCATACAATGAGCAGTTCTTC. The encoded protein is CAIQLRTGGSSYNEQFF.

This clone was picked up one time. The chain is built from TRBV28 and TRBJ2-7; tentative D call: TRBD2 (5 bases). Trimming took off 2 bases at V and 3 bases at J, with 11 bases between the two ends. CDR1 is MDHEN, CDR2 SYDVKM, per germline. This CDR3 contains 14 residues. CDR3 nucleotide sequence: TGTGCCAGCAGTTTAGAAGGACTGTACTACGAGCAGTACTTC. Its protein is CASSLEGLYYEQYF.